The 16 T cell receptor beta chains listed next were all sequenced from one sample in a study of blood T cell repertoires in COVID-19. Using immunoSEQ multiplex PCR, the repertoire was profiled, and TCRdb retains in-frame clones only, with some absent. The table includes 9,500 to 15,000 clones, around 82% detected once. The sequencing input was peripheral blood. These receptors originate from a human donor in a cohort sampled during active COVID-19.

As DNA, the CDR3 is TGTGCCAGCAGTTCCCGGGACTATTACACAGATACGCAGTATTTT. Translation: CASSSRDYYTDTQYF. V and J are TRBV7-2 and TRBJ2-3; 7 bases map to TRBD2. Germline V gene lookup returns CDR1 SGHTA and CDR2 FQGNSA. This CDR3 comprises 15 residues. V lost 6 bases and J lost 2; bases outside the gene matches: 8.

There are a few counts of this clone. V is TRBV7-8 and J is TRBJ2-7; tentative D call: TRBD1 (6 bases). The CDR3 is made up of 15 amino acids. Germline V lookup: CDR1 SGHVS, CDR2 FQNEAQ. The V end lost 4 bases, the J end lost 0 bases, and 13 bases lay between the germline ends. CDR3 residues: CASSSGGTPSYEQYF. CDR3 sequence (DNA): TGTGCCAGCAGCTCGGGTGGGACACCCTCCTACGAGCAGTACTTC.

The chain combines TRBV7-9 with TRBJ2-2; D is ambiguous. The CDR3 is made up of 12 amino acids. Germline V gene sequence: CDR1 SEHNR, CDR2 FQNEAQ (reference sequence). V dropped 5 bases and J dropped 9 bases, with 10 bases sitting between them. CDR3 sequence (DNA): TGTGCCAGCAGCCCAATGTCCCGGGAGCTGTTTTTT. It is translated as CASSPMSRELFF.

This clone was found a few times. The V and J genes are TRBV6-5 and TRBJ2-1; no clear D gene. Trimming shortened V by 6 bases and J by 0 bases, and 6 bases separated the two germline ends. CDR1 and CDR2 from the germline V gene are MNHEY and SVGAGI. This CDR3 is 13 amino acids long. This CDR3 reads CASSRSSYNEQFF. The CDR3 nucleotides are TGTGCCAGCAGCCGGAGCTCCTACAATGAGCAGTTCTTC.

J is TRBJ2-2 and V is TRBV27, with 9 bases aligning to TRBD1. This CDR3 has 16 amino acids. J lost 3 bases, V lost 5 bases, and 7 bases had no gene match. Germline lookup yields CDR1 MNHEY and CDR2 SMNVEV (reference sequence). CDR3 sequence reads: CASSNTGTGYTGELFF. The CDR3 region has the DNA TGTGCCAGCAGTAACACCGGGACAGGGTACACCGGGGAGCTGTTTTTT.

This rearrangement joins TRBV6-5 to TRBJ1-1; 7 bases are shared with TRBD1. The CDR3 runs 14 residues. The germline CDR1 and CDR2 sequences are MNHEY and SVGAGI. V shed 6 bases and J 1 base; nucleotides not matched to a gene: 5. The DNA of the CDR3 is TGTGCCAGCAGATGGACAGGACAGAACACTGAAGCTTTCTTT. Translation: CASRWTGQNTEAFF.

The chain carries TRBV5-1 and TRBJ2-3, with D possibly TRBD2 on 5 matching bases. Germline-derived CDR1 and CDR2 are SGHRS and YFSETQ. The CDR3 consists of 15 residues. The V end was cut by 4 bases, the J end by 2 bases, with 14 bases between. For the CDR3, the DNA is TGCGCCAGCAGCCCCCGATCGGGATCCACAGATACGCAGTATTTT. Translation gives CASSPRSGSTDTQYF.

The chain recombines TRBV3-1 (or the pseudogene TRBV3-2) with TRBJ1-1; TRBD1 matches 8 bases. The CDR3 consists of 14 residues. V shed 2 bases, J shed 4 bases, and the junction held 3 bases outside the gene matches. CDR1 is LGHDT and CDR2 is YNNKEL in the germline V gene (reference sequence). The CDR3 region is CASSQRTGITEAFF. The CDR3 bases are TGTGCCAGCAGCCAAAGGACAGGGATCACTGAAGCTTTCTTT.

This clone was counted only a few times. The J gene is TRBJ2-2, the V gene TRBV19, with TRBD2 identical over 11 bases. Trimming took 7 bases from V and 4 from J; bases not matched to a gene: 11. The CDR3 loop spans 17 amino acids. Looked up from germline, CDR1 is LNHDA and CDR2 is SQIVND (reference sequence). CDR3 bases: TGTGCCAGTAACTCCGGGACTAGCGGTTTTAGCACCGGGGAGCTGTTTTTT. Translated, it gives CASNSGTSGFSTGELFF.

A note on this clone: Compared with germline, one end of the junction differs, possibly owing to a read error. The J gene is TRBJ2-5, the V gene TRBV7-7; 9 nucleotides agree with TRBD1. The CDR3 extends over 13 amino acids. CDR1 is SSHAT, CDR2 FNYEAQ, per germline (reference sequence). CDR3 in amino acids: CASSADRGGDQYF. The DNA for the CDR3 is TGTGCTAGCAGCGCGGACAGGGGTGGTGACCAGTACTTC.

The V gene is TRBV21-1, the J gene TRBJ2-1; whether TRBD1, the table's D call, matches the DNA was not checked. TRBV21-1 is flagged as a pseudogene. The CDR3 is 16 residues long. CDR3 coding DNA: TGTGCCAGCAGCAAAGACAGGACAAGCTCCTACAATGAGCAGTTCTTC. Its protein product is CASSKDRTSSYNEQFF.

V usage is TRBV18 and J usage is TRBJ2-5; tentatively, D is TRBD1 (5 bases). The CDR3 loop spans 15 amino acids. CDR1 is KGHSH and CDR2 is LQKENI in the germline V gene. The ends were cut back, 3 bases at V and 2 bases at J, with 13 bases in the middle. The CDR3 DNA follows: TGTGCCAGCTCACCCCAGGGATTCGGACAAGAGACCCAGTACTTC. Its protein is CASSPQGFGQETQYF.

This chain uses TRBV4-1 with TRBJ2-6, with 10 bases that match TRBD2. With V trimmed by 0 bases and J by 0 bases, 2 bases remained unmatched. Germline CDR1 MGHRA, CDR2 YSYEKL. The CDR3 extends over 18 amino acids. In DNA, the CDR3 is TGCGCCAGCAGCCAAGAAACTAGCGGGGTCTCTGGGGCCAACGTCCTGACTTTC. Residues: CASSQETSGVSGANVLTF.

The V gene is TRBV6-5, the J gene TRBJ2-7; the D gene is possibly TRBD1 (5 bases). The CDR3 loop spans 14 amino acids. Germline CDR1 reads MNHEY; CDR2 reads SVGAGI. Trimming shortened V by 7 bases and J by 0 bases, and 13 bases separated the two germline ends. In DNA form, the CDR3 reads TGTGCCAGCACGGTCAGGGCTAGCTCCTACGAGCAGTACTTC. Amino acids: CASTVRASSYEQYF.

The chain recombines TRBV2 with TRBJ2-4, with 9 bases that match TRBD1. Germline V gene lookup returns CDR1 SNHLY and CDR2 FYNNEI. With V trimmed by 6 bases and J by 6 bases, 9 bases remained unmatched. The CDR3 is 15 residues long. This CDR3 reads CASREIQGAGNIQYF. The CDR3 coding sequence is TGTGCCAGCAGAGAAATACAGGGGGCTGGAAACATTCAGTACTTC. Together with reference TRBV2 and TRBJ2-4, the CDR3 gives the full variable domain: EPEVTQTPSHQVTQMGQEVILRCVPISNHLYFYWYRQILGQKVEFLVSFYNNEISEKSEIFDDQFSVERPDGSNFTLKIRSTKLEDSAMYFCASREIQGAGNIQYFGAGTRLSVL.

This clone was found once. The V gene is TRBV5-5, the J gene TRBJ2-5, with 7 bases fitting TRBD1. Trimming took 3 bases from V and 3 from J; bases not matched to a gene: 5. The CDR3 covers 14 residues. The germline CDR1 and CDR2 sequences are SGHKS and YYEKEE (reference sequence). The CDR3 spells CASSSRQGEETQYF. CDR3 nucleotides: TGTGCCAGCAGCTCCCGACAGGGAGAAGAGACCCAGTACTTC.